This is a list of T cell receptor beta chains from one sample in a study of T-cell reconstitution after alpha-beta-depleted transplantation in children. TCRdb recomputed calls from the PCR reads with MiXCR, one row per CDR3 protein. This table has hundreds of thousands of distinct CDR3 sequences, less than 9% appearing once. The sequenced sample was PBMCs, mostly from graft donor cells, obtained 180 days after TCRalphabeta/CD19-depleted stem cell transplant. These receptors all come from a male patient aged 10 to 17 who had a stem cell transplant for acute lymphoblastic leukemia, so the T cells may come from the graft donor. Both conserved end residues are part of each CDR3. D genes are given only for firm matches. Not every row has a clone size; where given, it reads once, few, many or a size class.

clone_size | j_call | d_call | v_call | cdr3_aa | cdr3_nt
many | TRBJ1-2 | NA | TRBV15 | CATSRVNILYGYTF | TGTGCCACCAGCAGAGTTAACATCCTCTATGGCTACACCTTC
NA | TRBJ2-5 | TRBD2 | TRBV6-7 | CAQTASGRRRETQYF | TGTGCCCAGACCGCTAGCGGGAGGAGGAGAGAGACCCAGTACTTC
many | TRBJ2-7 | NA | TRBV20-1 | CSAKSPGGKNYEQYF | TGCAGTGCTAAGTCCCCAGGGGGGAAGAACTACGAGCAGTACTTC
many | TRBJ2-1 | TRBD2 | TRBV25-1 | CASSLPGLASKEQFF | TGTGCCAGCAGTCTCCCGGGACTAGCTTCTAAAGAGCAGTTCTTC
many | TRBJ2-1 | NA | TRBV6-5 | CASSYLAEQFF | TGTGCCAGCAGTTATTTAGCGGAGCAGTTCTTC
many | TRBJ2-7 | NA | TRBV28 | CASTGSIRAFSYEQYF | TGTGCCAGCACCGGGAGTATCAGGGCCTTCTCCTACGAGCAGTACTTC
many | TRBJ2-2 | NA | TRBV4-2 | CASSQGGQLTGELFF | TGTGCCAGCAGCCAAGGCGGACAGCTCACCGGGGAGCTGTTTTTT
many | TRBJ1-5 | NA | TRBV10-3 | CATGLENQPQHF | TGTGCCACCGGACTGGAGAATCAGCCCCAGCATTTT
many | TRBJ2-1 | NA | TRBV12-3/TRBV12-4 | CASSLSTNNEQFF | TGTGCCAGCAGTTTAAGCACAAACAATGAGCAGTTCTTC
many | TRBJ2-1 | NA | TRBV7-2 | CASSLVRGGRGGNEQFF | TGTGCCAGCAGCTTGGTTAGGGGGGGCAGGGGAGGGAATGAGCAGTTCTTC
many | TRBJ2-1 | TRBD1 | TRBV29-1 | CSVSRDSSYNEQFF | TGCAGCGTTAGCCGGGACAGCTCCTACAATGAGCAGTTCTTC
many | TRBJ2-7 | NA | TRBV27 | CASSFGLDLHEQYF | TGTGCCAGCAGTTTTGGTCTAGACCTCCACGAGCAGTACTTC
many | TRBJ2-1 | TRBD2 | TRBV7-9 | CASSSWTSGGINNEQFF | TGTGCCAGCAGCTCTTGGACTAGCGGGGGGATTAACAATGAGCAGTTCTTC
many | TRBJ1-3 | NA | TRBV29-1 | CSANRAPGDTIYF | TGCAGCGCCAACAGGGCGCCGGGAGACACCATATATTTT
many | TRBJ1-1 | NA | TRBV28 | CASSLNRRTEAFF | TGTGCCAGCAGTTTAAACAGACGGACTGAAGCTTTCTTT
many | TRBJ1-4 | TRBD1 | TRBV20-1 | CSAREPQGNNEKLFF | TGCAGTGCTAGAGAACCACAGGGGAATAATGAAAAACTGTTTTTT
many | TRBJ2-7 | TRBD2 | TRBV6-5 | CASTPGGAGLYEQYF | TGTGCCAGCACCCCCGGGGGAGCGGGACTCTACGAGCAGTACTTC
NA | TRBJ1-5 | NA | TRBV7-4 | CASSLVWGSNQPQHF | TGTGCCAGCAGCTTAGTATGGGGTAGCAATCAGCCCCAGCATTTT
many | TRBJ2-2 | NA | TRBV7-3 | CASSFTGDTGELFF | TGTGCCAGCAGCTTCACCGGTGACACCGGGGAGCTGTTTTTT
many | TRBJ1-5 | TRBD1 | TRBV18 | CASSPGTGGLGGNQPQHF | TGTGCCAGCTCACCGGGGACAGGGGGTCTGGGTGGCAATCAGCCCCAGCATTTT
many | TRBJ2-3 | NA | TRBV12-3/TRBV12-4 | CASSPWGADTQYF | TGTGCCAGCAGTCCCTGGGGGGCGGATACGCAGTATTTT
NA | TRBJ2-3 | TRBD2 | TRBV20-1 | CSASFVAGGPRTDTQYF | TGCAGTGCTAGCTTCGTAGCGGGAGGGCCTCGGACAGATACGCAGTATTTT
many | TRBJ2-5 | TRBD1 | TRBV4-2 | CASSPVGSRIIGTGEYQETQYF | TGTGCCAGCAGCCCCGTCGGGTCGCGAATTATCGGGACAGGGGAGTACCAAGAGACCCAGTACTTC
many | TRBJ1-2 | NA | TRBV28 | CASSFIAGQFYGYTF | TGTGCCAGCAGTTTTATTGCCGGACAGTTCTATGGCTACACCTTC
many | TRBJ1-6 | TRBD1 | TRBV4-1 | CASSQEGQSANNSPLHF | TGCGCCAGCAGCCAAGAGGGACAGAGCGCAAATAATTCACCCCTCCACTTT
many | TRBJ2-1 | NA | TRBV20-1 | CSARDLERWNEQFF | TGCAGTGCTAGAGATTTGGAGCGTTGGAATGAGCAGTTCTTC
NA | TRBJ2-7 | TRBD2 | TRBV5-1 | CASSLVGRPGTSGRYCGEQYF | TGCGCCAGCAGCTTGGTCGGGCGTCCCGGGACTAGCGGGAGGTACTGTGGCGAGCAGTACTTC